One and the same sample provided the 21 T cell receptor beta chains below, sequenced in a study of T and B cells in COVID-19 patients. From blood, about 250-500 ng of genomic DNA served as TRB template. BIOMED2 TRB-A/B primer pools were used in multiplex TRB PCR. TCRdb itself ran the multiplex PCR reads through MiXCR, one entry per CDR3 protein. The table shows over a thousand distinct CDR3 sequences, with under 30% occurring only once. The source material was blood. The receptors stem from a human donor with active COVID-19.

J is TRBJ2-5 and V is TRBV12-3 or TRBV12-4, with TRBD2 matching 8 bases. This CDR3 is built from 15 residues. V lost 6 bases, J lost 7 bases, and 13 bases stayed unmatched. CDR3 sequence reads: CASRGGAGGDRTQYF. CDR3 DNA sequence: TGTGCCAGCAGGGGGGGGGCGGGAGGCGATCGGACCCAGTACTTC.

This clonotype was found a few times. The V call is TRBV7-2, the J call TRBJ2-1; 9 nucleotides line up with TRBD2. This CDR3 comprises 16 residues. Germline V gene lookup returns CDR1 SGHTA and CDR2 FQGNSA. V lost 3 bases to trimming and J lost 6 bases; unmatched junction nucleotides: 9. DNA of the CDR3: TGTGCCAGCAGCTTGACTAGCGGTTTGATGAGCAATGAGCAGTTCTTC. Translating it yields CASSLTSGLMSNEQFF.

This clonotype was observed a few times. The CDR3 here is CASSLGTGPNYGYTF. The CDR3 DNA is TGTGCCAGCAGTTTAGGGACAGGGCCTAACTATGGCTACACCTTC. This sequence joins TRBV27 and TRBJ1-2, with 9 bases aligning to TRBD1. V gave up 2 bases and J gave up 0 bases; unmatched junction bases: 1. Germline lookup yields CDR1 MNHEY and CDR2 SMNVEV (reference sequence). There are 15 residues in the CDR3.

J is TRBJ2-5 and V is TRBV12-3 or TRBV12-4; 8 bases line up with TRBD2. The CDR3 runs 14 residues. V gave up 6 bases and J gave up 4 bases; unmatched junction bases: 7. The CDR3 DNA follows: TGTGCCAGCAGGTCGGGGGGGGTCCCAGAGACCCAGTACTTC. Protein product: CASRSGGVPETQYF.

The chain carries TRBV20-1 and TRBJ2-7; tentative D call: TRBD2 (6 bases). The germline V gene has CDR1 DFQATT and CDR2 SNEGSKA (reference sequence). The germline V and J ends were trimmed by 3 bases and 3 bases, with 18 bases remaining between them. CDR3 length equals 15 residues. The chain's CDR3 is CSARSPGTGIYEQYF. Here the CDR3 DNA reads TGCAGTGCTAGGTCCCCCGGGACTGGAATCTACGAGCAGTACTTC.

Sample share makes this clonotype medium-sized. The V gene is TRBV27, the J gene TRBJ2-3, with 9 positions matching TRBD2. Germline-derived CDR1 and CDR2 are MNHEY and SMNVEV (reference sequence). This CDR3 is 13 amino acids long. V dropped 7 bases and J dropped 4; count of bases not matched to a gene: 3. CDR3 region: CASTGTSSDTQYF. CDR3 coding DNA: TGTGCCAGCACAGGGACTAGCTCAGATACGCAGTATTTT.

The V and J genes are TRBV7-6 and TRBJ1-4; D is possibly TRBD1 (6 bases). Germline CDR1 reads SGHVS; CDR2 reads FNYEAQ. Trimming took off 5 bases at V and 10 bases at J, with 17 bases between the two ends. The CDR3 runs to 14 residues. The DNA for the CDR3 is TGTGCCAGCAGCCAGTGGGGCAGGGGAGGAAAACTGTTTTTT. Protein sequence: CASSQWGRGGKLFF.

The genes are TRBV27 and TRBJ1-2; D is perhaps TRBD1 (5 bases). The V gene's germline CDR1 is MNHEY and CDR2 SMNVEV (reference sequence). CDR3 size: 14 residues. CDR3: CVSSLAGTTLGYTF. Written as DNA, the CDR3 is TGTGTTAGCAGTTTAGCCGGGACCACCCTGGGGTACACCTTC.

This clonotype appeared a few times. This chain uses TRBV7-9 with TRBJ1-2; D unresolved. The CDR3 spans 14 residues. Germline V gene sequence: CDR1 SEHNR, CDR2 FQNEAQ (reference sequence). V was pared by 5 bases and J by 6 bases, with 16 bases between. Here the CDR3 reads CASSPMVVTDGYTF. CDR3 DNA sequence: TGTGCCAGCAGCCCAATGGTAGTAACGGATGGCTACACCTTC.

By share, this clonotype counts as medium-sized. CDR3: CASKAVNEQFF. As DNA, the CDR3 is TGTGCCAGCAAGGCGGTAAATGAGCAGTTCTTC. The chain is built from TRBV6-1 and TRBJ2-1; D ambiguous. Germline V gene lookup returns CDR1 MNHNS and CDR2 SASEGT. The CDR3 is made up of 11 amino acids. Trimming removed 7 bases at V and 7 bases at J, with 8 bases between.

This clonotype appeared a single time. A read error is possible here, since a much larger clone lies one base away. This chain connects TRBV6-6 to TRBJ2-3, with D unresolved. Germline lookup yields CDR1 MNHNY and CDR2 SVGAGI (reference sequence). Trimming removed 6 bases from V and 4 bases from J, with 11 bases in between. The CDR3 is made up of 13 amino acids. CDR3 protein: CASRPHRADTQYF. In DNA form, the CDR3 reads TGTGCCAGCAGACCACATCGGGCAGATACGCAGTATTTT.

This clonotype is medium-sized. The chain couples TRBV19 to TRBJ1-1; D not certain. CDR3 size: 11 residues. Germline V gene lookup returns CDR1 LNHDA and CDR2 SQIVND (reference sequence). Trimming cost V 7 bases and J 5 bases, with 8 bases left between them. The CDR3: CASKGSTEAFF. The CDR3 DNA follows: TGTGCCAGTAAAGGGTCAACTGAAGCTTTCTTT.

The chain joins TRBV6-5 to TRBJ2-5, with 7 bases identical to TRBD2. Germline V gives CDR1 MNHEY, CDR2 SVGAGI. Trimming cost V 0 bases and J 5 bases; bases outside gene matches: 9. The CDR3 contains 16 residues. The CDR3 DNA is TGTGCCAGCAGTTACTCTGGGGGGGAGGGAGGGGAGACCCAGTACTTC. Amino acid sequence: CASSYSGGEGGETQYF.

In its sample, this clonotype is large. The chain recombines TRBV15 with TRBJ1-4; TRBD1 aligns across 10 bases. The CDR3 runs to 14 residues. Trimming cost V 3 bases and J 8 bases; bases outside gene matches: 3. CDR1 is LNHNV and CDR2 is YYDKDF in the germline V gene (reference sequence). CDR3: CATSRGTGEEKLFF. CDR3 DNA: TGTGCCACCAGCAGGGGGACAGGGGAAGAAAAACTGTTTTTT.

The rearrangement links TRBV4-3 to TRBJ2-1, with 7 bases identical to TRBD2. The germline V gene encodes CDR1 LGHNA and CDR2 YSLEER. The CDR3 runs to 16 residues. The V segment lost 0 bases and the J segment 2 bases; nucleotides outside the gene matches: 4. The CDR3 DNA sequence: TGCGCCAGCAGCCAAGATTATGGGGGGGCCTACAATGAGCAGTTCTTC. As protein: CASSQDYGGAYNEQFF.

This clonotype is classed as medium-sized. This chain joins TRBV19 and TRBJ2-7, with D possibly being TRBD1 (6 bases). V was shortened by 2 bases and J by 6 bases, with 14 bases between the two germline ends. Germline V CDR1 and CDR2: LNHDA, SQIVND (reference sequence). This CDR3 has 14 amino acids. The CDR3: CASSIQGLRSEQYF. CDR3 in DNA: TGTGCCAGTAGTATACAGGGGTTGCGGAGCGAGCAGTACTTC.

The chain couples TRBV6-1 to TRBJ1-3, with 10 bases that match TRBD1. CDR1 is MNHNS, CDR2 SASEGT, per germline. J gave up 1 base and V 2 bases, and 2 bases lay outside the gene matches. CDR3 size: 16 residues. The CDR3 protein is CASSERDRGSGNTIYF. The DNA of the CDR3 is TGTGCCAGCAGTGAAAGGGACAGGGGTTCTGGAAACACCATATATTTT.

The chain links TRBV6-5 to TRBJ1-1; no definite D call. The CDR3 contains 12 residues. Trimming removed 4 bases from V and 4 bases from J, with 7 bases in between. Germline assignment: CDR1 MNHEY and CDR2 SVGAGI. The CDR3 here is CASSLYGTEAFF. The DNA for the CDR3 is TGTGCCAGCAGTTTGTATGGCACTGAAGCTTTCTTT.

This clonotype is medium-sized within its sample. The J gene is TRBJ1-5, the V gene TRBV30; D not certain. The CDR3 is 12 amino acids. Germline CDR1 GTSNPN, CDR2 SVGIG (reference sequence). Trimming took off 5 bases at V and 0 bases at J, with 5 bases between the two ends. The CDR3 nucleotides read TGTGCCTGGTCATATAGCAATCAGCCCCAGCATTTT. This sequence encodes CAWSYSNQPQHF. Filled out from reference TRBV30 and TRBJ1-5, the complete variable domain reads SQTIHQWPATLVQPVGSPLSLECTVEGTSNPNLYWYRQAAGRGLQLLFYSVGIGQISSEVPQNLSASRPQDRQFILSSKKLLLSDSGFYLCAWSYSNQPQHFGDGTRLSIL.

In its sample, this clonotype is medium-sized (0.01 to 0.1%). The rearrangement joins TRBV6-5 to TRBJ2-2; TRBD1 matches 9 bases. CDR1 MNHEY and CDR2 SVGAGI come from the germline V gene. The CDR3 sequence is 16 residues long. Trimming took 2 bases from V and 4 from J; bases not matched to a gene: 5. The CDR3 region has the DNA TGTGCCAGCAGTTACCCACAGGGGGCGATCACCGGGGAGCTGTTTTTT. Residues: CASSYPQGAITGELFF.

The rearrangement uses TRBV4-2 and TRBJ2-1, with 12 bases aligning to TRBD2. Germline CDR1 reads LGHNA; CDR2 reads YNFKEQ. The junction had 9 bases not matched to a gene; V was cut back by 3 bases and J by 9 bases. CDR3 length: 16 residues. CDR3 loop: CASSQMGTSGPGEQFF. The CDR3 region has the DNA TGTGCCAGCAGCCAGATGGGGACTAGCGGGCCCGGTGAGCAGTTCTTC.